Each of the 2 T cell receptor beta chains below was sequenced from the same sample in a study of OX40 agonist ivuxolimab in advanced cancers. Data came from immunoSEQ multiplex PCR; TCRdb stores just in-frame clones and leaves some out. The repertoire consists of about 54,000 clones, with roughly nine tenths occurring once and the leading ten covering roughly 13%. Sequenced material: CD4+ or CD8+ T cells sorted from blood, taken in a trial of the OX40 agonist ivuxolimab. These TCRs come from an adult with an advanced solid tumor such as melanoma, head and neck, liver or kidney cancer.

This chain joins TRBV5-1 and TRBJ2-3; no clear D gene. Germline values: CDR1 SGHRS, CDR2 YFSETQ. Trimming removed 1 base from V and 2 bases from J, with 8 bases in between. The CDR3 is 14 amino acids. CDR3: CASSLFHSTDTQYF. As DNA, the CDR3 is TGCGCCAGCAGCTTGTTTCACTCCACAGATACGCAGTATTTT. The full variable domain, with the rest looked up from reference TRBV5-1 and TRBJ2-3, is KAGVTQTPRYLIKTRGQQVTLSCSPISGHRSVSWYQQTPGQGLQFLFEYFSETQRNKGNFPGRFSGRQFSNSRSEMNVSTLELGDSALYLCASSLFHSTDTQYFGPGTRLTVL.

V usage is TRBV7-2 and J usage is TRBJ2-3; D perhaps matches TRBD2 (6 bases). CDR1 and CDR2 (germline): SGHTA, FQGNSA. The CDR3 is made up of 17 amino acids. The V end lost 2 bases, the J end lost 1 base, and 16 bases lay between the germline ends. Here the CDR3 reads CASSLKYPGTGTDTQYF. In DNA, the CDR3 is TGTGCCAGCAGCTTAAAGTACCCGGGGACTGGCACAGATACGCAGTATTTT.